This T cell receptor beta chain is from a study of T-cell reconstitution after alpha-beta-depleted transplantation in children. The study, taken as a whole, reports: There were some patients whose high TCRbeta diversity at day 60 came from surviving recipient T cells and thymic progenitors.

This clonotype showed up just a few times. The antigen is unknown. Construction of the TCRbeta library involved unique molecular identifiers. TCRdb fed the PCR reads into MiXCR, producing one record per CDR3 protein. The sample records 240,000 or so distinct CDR3 sequences, roughly 7.7% being singletons. V gave up 3 bases and J gave up 4 bases; unmatched junction bases: 5. The CDR3 contains 16 residues. Germline V gene sequence: CDR1 SGHAT, CDR2 FQNNGV. Specimen: PBMCs, mostly from graft donor cells, collected 180 days after TCRalphabeta/CD19-depleted stem cell transplant. The J gene is TRBJ2-2, the V gene TRBV11-2; TRBD1 matches 10 bases. This receptor was identified in a male patient between 10 and 17 years old who had a stem cell transplant for acute lymphoblastic leukemia, so the T cells may come from the graft donor. CDR3 residues: CASSFRQGAPTGELFF. The CDR3 nucleotides read TGTGCCAGCAGCTTCCGACAGGGGGCGCCCACCGGGGAGCTGTTTTTT.